This TCR beta chain emerged from a study of T cell responses to AZD1222 COVID-19 vaccine. Study as a whole: Second doses at about 4 or about 12 weeks were pooled.

Findings and limits, study-wide: Spike-wide coverage was observed for vaccine-associated CD4 TCRs, with dominant responses at 160-218 and 743-854.

Trimming pared 9 bases from V and 1 base from J, leaving 8 bases between. The germline V gene encodes CDR1 KGHDR and CDR2 SFDVKD. This CDR3 comprises 13 residues. Produced via immunoSEQ multiplex PCR; TCRdb's table is partial and in-frame only. This sample has about 170,000 clones; around 90% occur once, and the top ten carry 2.6%. In this sample, this clone turned up a few times. Its antigen is not identified. Sequences were derived from peripheral blood, sampled on day 0 of AZD1222 vaccination. The genes are TRBV24-1 and TRBJ2-2; D gene ambiguous. This clonotype was sampled from an adult in good health. CDR3 residues: CATAKGNTGELFF. CDR3 DNA: TGTGCCACCGCAAAGGGGAACACCGGGGAGCTGTTTTTT.